This passage covers 22 T cell receptor beta chains from one sample sequenced in a study of blood T cell repertoires in COVID-19. Profiled with immunoSEQ multiplex PCR; TCRdb holds only in-frame clones, not every one. The table includes some 50,000 clones, 75% to 85% detected once. Sequenced sample: peripheral blood. Source of these receptors: an older man in a cohort sampled during active COVID-19.

V and J are TRBV28 and TRBJ2-3; TRBD2 aligns across 8 bases. CDR3 length: 14 amino acids. CDR1 is MDHEN, CDR2 SYDVKM, per germline. With 2 bases clipped from V and 6 bases from J, the junction kept 4 bases outside the gene matches. CDR3 region: CASSLRGGGDTQYF. In DNA, the CDR3 is TGTGCCAGCAGTTTACGGGGGGGCGGGGATACGCAGTATTTT.

The V and J genes are TRBV9 and TRBJ2-3; TRBD2 is a possible D gene (6 bases). The length of the CDR3 is 14 residues. The germline V gene has CDR1 SGDLS and CDR2 YYNGEE. V lost 4 bases and J lost 2, with 11 bases in between. The CDR3 here is CASSPGLTTDTQYF. CDR3 coding DNA: TGTGCCAGCAGCCCGGGACTCACCACAGATACGCAGTATTTT.

J is TRBJ2-7 and V is TRBV6-5, with 7 bases matching TRBD1. The CDR3 totals 14 residues. Germline trimming cut 2 bases from V and 4 bases from J; bases unmatched to any gene: 5. The germline V gene encodes CDR1 MNHEY and CDR2 SVGAGI. Here the CDR3 DNA reads TGTGCCAGCAGTTACGCCGGGACAGATTACGAGCAGTACTTC. Translating gives CASSYAGTDYEQYF.

The table lists this clone with a count of one. The chain employs TRBV4-1 and TRBJ1-4; 8 bases agree with TRBD1. Germline-derived CDR1 and CDR2 are MGHRA and YSYEKL. Trimming removed 3 bases from V and 7 bases from J; junction bases left unmatched: 4. The length of the CDR3 is 14 residues. The CDR3 protein is CASSQGTGLEKLFF. The DNA of the CDR3 is TGCGCCAGCAGCCAGGGGACAGGTCTTGAAAAACTGTTTTTT.

V and J are TRBV27 and TRBJ1-2, with 10 positions matching TRBD1. Per germline, CDR1 MNHEY and CDR2 SMNVEV (reference sequence). The junction had 2 bases not matched to a gene; V was cut back by 5 bases and J by 2 bases. The CDR3 runs to 14 residues. Here the CDR3 DNA reads TGTGCCAGCAGTAGGGGACAGGGGAACTATGGCTACACCTTC. Translating it yields CASSRGQGNYGYTF.

The chain joins TRBV30 to TRBJ1-6, with D perhaps TRBD1 (5 bases). The CDR3 runs 16 residues. The V gene's germline CDR1 is GTSNPN and CDR2 SVGIG (reference sequence). Deletions cut 0 bases from V and 1 base from J, with 10 bases between. This chain's CDR3 is CAWSVPQGSYNSPLHF. The CDR3 bases are TGTGCCTGGAGTGTACCCCAGGGATCCTATAATTCACCCCTCCACTTT.

V gene TRBV19 combines with J gene TRBJ2-2; 8 bases match TRBD1. The CDR3 consists of 15 residues. Losses at the gene ends were 4 bases for V and 5 bases for J; bases not matched to a gene: 6. Germline values: CDR1 LNHDA, CDR2 SQIVND (reference sequence). Here the CDR3 reads CASSTRDRWTGELFF. In DNA form, the CDR3 reads TGTGCCAGTAGTACACGGGACAGGTGGACCGGGGAGCTGTTTTTT.

The rearrangement links TRBV5-4 to TRBJ2-7, with D perhaps TRBD2 (5 bases). The CDR3 contains 15 residues. Germline lookup yields CDR1 SGHNT and CDR2 YYREEE (reference sequence). Trimming took 4 bases from V and 0 from J, leaving 14 bases between them. The CDR3 DNA reads TGTGCCAGCAGCCCTTCAGGAAGCGGCTCCTACGAGCAGTACTTC. Its translation: CASSPSGSGSYEQYF.

This chain joins TRBV11-2 and TRBJ1-4, with D possibly being TRBD1 (5 bases). V lost 5 bases to trimming and J lost 8 bases, with 21 bases between them. CDR3 length: 16 residues. From germline, CDR1 is SGHAT and CDR2 FQNNGV. CDR3 in DNA: TGTGCCAGCAGCATTCACGCGGGAGGGGCTGGGGAAAAACTGTTTTTT. It is translated as CASSIHAGGAGEKLFF.

The CDR3 here is CASITQVNQPQHF. CDR3 nucleotides: TGTGCCAGCATCACCCAGGTCAATCAGCCCCAGCATTTT. The chain has TRBV28 and TRBJ1-5; D is unresolved. V lost 7 bases to trimming and J lost 3 bases, with 10 bases between them. Germline V CDR1 and CDR2: MDHEN, SYDVKM. The CDR3 sequence is 13 residues long.

In this sample, this clone is medium-sized (0.01 to 0.1%). This chain joins TRBV18 and TRBJ1-2; D might be TRBD1 (6 bases). The length of the CDR3 is 15 residues. V was clipped by 5 bases and J by 6 bases, with 19 bases between them. Germline V gene lookup returns CDR1 KGHSH and CDR2 LQKENI. The CDR3 DNA reads TGTGCCAGCTCAGCTAATACAGGGCCCCAGGATGGCTACACCTTC. It yields the protein CASSANTGPQDGYTF.

This chain uses TRBV12-2 with TRBJ2-6; the table names TRBD1, a call not compared with the DNA. TRBV12-2 is assigned pseudogene status. The CDR3 sequence is 15 residues long. The CDR3, as DNA: TGTGCAAGTCGCTATCGACAGTCTGGGGCCAACGTCCTGACTTTC. This sequence encodes CASRYRQSGANVLTF.

The chain is built from TRBV10-1 and TRBJ1-6, with D unclear. Germline CDR1 reads WNHNN; CDR2 reads SYGVQD (reference sequence). Trimming shortened V by 6 bases and J by 0 bases, and 3 bases separated the two germline ends. The CDR3 consists of 13 residues. The CDR3 sequence: CASSSSYNSPLHF. The CDR3 DNA is TGCGCCAGCAGCAGCTCCTATAATTCACCCCTCCACTTT.

The chain combines TRBV7-9 with TRBJ1-2; 9 nucleotides match TRBD1. Germline V gene data show CDR1 as SEHNR and CDR2 as FQNEAQ (reference sequence). J was trimmed by 4 bases and V by 5 bases; bases with no gene match: 5. The CDR3 spans 14 residues. CDR3 sequence (DNA): TGTGCCAGCAGCGAGGACAGGGGAAGCTATGGCTACACCTTC. The encoded protein is CASSEDRGSYGYTF.

This chain uses TRBV3-1 (or the pseudogene TRBV3-2) with TRBJ2-5; D is possibly TRBD1 (6 bases). The CDR3 spans 14 residues. Germline CDR1 LGHDT, CDR2 YNNKEL (reference sequence). Trimming took off 1 base at V and 5 bases at J, with 11 bases between the two ends. The CDR3 sequence: CASSQGRGSETQYF. Written as DNA, the CDR3 is TGTGCCAGCAGCCAAGGAAGGGGGTCGGAGACCCAGTACTTC.

The V and J genes are TRBV19 and TRBJ1-5, with 7 bases matching TRBD1. The V gene's germline CDR1 is LNHDA and CDR2 SQIVND (reference sequence). V dropped 1 base and J dropped 0; count of bases not matched to a gene: 6. This CDR3 has 17 residues. CDR3 sequence: CASSIAGDSGSNQPQHF. The CDR3 DNA reads TGTGCCAGTAGTATAGCCGGGGACAGTGGTAGCAATCAGCCCCAGCATTTT.

This chain connects TRBV28 to TRBJ2-2; maybe TRBD2 (5 bases). V shed 3 bases and J shed 1 base, with 6 bases lying between them. The germline V gene has CDR1 MDHEN and CDR2 SYDVKM. This CDR3 is built from 14 residues. Written as DNA, the CDR3 is TGTGCCAGCAGTTTCGGGGAGAACACCGGGGAGCTGTTTTTT. Protein: CASSFGENTGELFF.

This clone was seen more than once but under ten times. Other DNA variants within this sample encode the same CDR3. The rearrangement joins TRBV30 to TRBJ1-2; 7 bases line up with TRBD1. CDR1 GTSNPN and CDR2 SVGIG come from the germline V gene (reference sequence). This CDR3 contains 13 residues. Losses at the gene ends were 3 bases for V and 5 bases for J; bases not matched to a gene: 6. The CDR3 region has the DNA TGTGCCTGGAGAAGGGACAGACCTTATGGCTACACCTTC. This gives the protein CAWRRDRPYGYTF.

The chain employs TRBV20-1 and TRBJ2-7; possible D gene TRBD2, 5 bases. There are 11 residues in the CDR3. In germline, CDR1 is DFQATT, CDR2 SNEGSKA (reference sequence). V lost 1 base and J lost 7, with 8 bases in between. The CDR3 DNA sequence: TGCAGTGCTAGAGTCACGGGGGAGCAGTACTTC. The encoded protein is CSARVTGEQYF.

J is TRBJ1-1 and V is TRBV5-1; D gene uncertain. With 3 bases removed from V and 1 base from J, the gap between germline ends came to 10 bases. The germline CDR1 and CDR2 sequences are SGHRS and YFSETQ. The CDR3 has 14 residues. This CDR3 is CASSWGGRNTEAFF. The DNA for the CDR3 is TGCGCCAGCAGCTGGGGAGGCAGGAACACTGAAGCTTTCTTT.

The chain couples TRBV20-1 to TRBJ1-1; no clear D gene. Germline V gene data show CDR1 as DFQATT and CDR2 as SNEGSKA (reference sequence). The CDR3 is made up of 11 amino acids. V was clipped by 0 bases and J by 5 bases, with 4 bases between them. CDR3 loop: CSARDQTEAFF. In DNA form, the CDR3 reads TGCAGTGCTAGAGATCAAACTGAAGCTTTCTTT.

The CDR3 protein is CASTSNTRQPQHF. CDR3 bases: TGTGCCAGCACCTCAAATACTAGACAGCCCCAGCATTTT. The chain employs TRBV6-6 and TRBJ1-5; D uncertain. The CDR3 length is 13 residues. V dropped 7 bases and J dropped 7 bases, with 14 bases sitting between them. Germline V gives CDR1 MNHNY, CDR2 SVGAGI (reference sequence).